A selection of T cell receptor beta chains follows, all from one sample in a study of T cell responses to AZD1222 COVID-19 vaccine. Using immunoSEQ multiplex PCR, the repertoire was profiled, and TCRdb retains in-frame clones only, with some absent. This table has around 78,000 clones, around 86% appearing once. The sample here was peripheral blood, taken on day 0 of AZD1222 vaccination. The receptors shown here come from an adult in good health. The CDR3 runs from the conserved cysteine through the conserved F or W. D genes are given only for firm matches.

V	D	length	J	DNA	CDR3
TRBV4-2	.	18	TRBJ1-2	TGTGCCAGCAGCCAAGATTTGCCGAGAGGGGGTAATAGCTATGGCTACACCTTC	CASSQDLPRGGNSYGYTF
TRBV18	.	15	TRBJ1-2	TGTGCCAGCTCACCCGGGAGGGATATCACTTATGGCTACACCTTC	CASSPGRDITYGYTF
TRBV4-1	.	13	TRBJ2-7	TGCGCCAGCAGCCCTCGAGGGGGGGACGAGCAGTACTTC	CASSPRGGDEQYF
TRBV5-5	.	16	TRBJ1-1	TGTGCCAGCAGCCCCCGGGGACAAGGGTTTAACACTGAAGCTTTCTTT	CASSPRGQGFNTEAFF
TRBV29-1	.	13	TRBJ1-2	TGCAGCGTTGAAATGTGGACGGAGTATGGCTACACCTTC	CSVEMWTEYGYTF
TRBV6-2/TRBV6-3	TRBD2	17	TRBJ2-3	TGTGCCAGCACCCCGGGACTAGCGCTTCCTGGCACAGATACGCAGTATTTT	CASTPGLALPGTDTQYF
TRBV4-1	.	11	TRBJ2-7	TGCGCCAGCAGCCAAGGTCCGAAGCAGTACTTC	CASSQGPKQYF
TRBV7-8	.	14	TRBJ2-2	TGTGCCAGCAGCTATCCAGGAAACACCGGGGAGCTGTTTTTT	CASSYPGNTGELFF
TRBV9	.	15	TRBJ1-1	TGTGCCAGCAGCACAAAGGCAGGTGTTAACACTGAAGCTTTCTTT	CASSTKAGVNTEAFF
TRBV5-6	.	18	TRBJ1-2	TGTGCCAGCAGCTTTTTTGTCACGGACACTGTAGCTAACTATGGCTACACCTTC	CASSFFVTDTVANYGYTF